Described below is a single TCR beta chain sequence and its context. Its antigen is not identified. Doses given second, at about 4 or about 12 weeks, were pooled. This record comes from a study of T cell responses to AZD1222 COVID-19 vaccine. Study-level points and caveats: Nearly half of spike-specific TCRs reportedly go after variant regions that carry no mutations. Spike-specific TCR breadth and depth rose after two AZD1222 doses. Donors were chiefly white British, with a greater number of females, and clonal diversity was perhaps underestimated.

The CDR3 is 15 residues long. V was shortened by 3 bases and J by 6 bases, with 18 bases between the two germline ends. Looked up from germline, CDR1 is MNHEY and CDR2 is SVGEGT. Assay: immunoSEQ multiplex PCR; the TCRdb copy retains only in-frame clones and omits some. The table lists some 99,000 clones, approximately 89% of them singletons. V usage is TRBV6-2 or TRBV6-3 and J usage is TRBJ2-7; TRBD2 is a possible D gene (6 bases). The sequence derives from an adult who received the AZD1222 COVID-19 vaccine. This specimen was peripheral blood, taken 28 days after the second AZD1222 dose. Here the CDR3 DNA reads TGTGCCAGCAGTTATCTGGGAGGTCCATCCCGCGAGCAGTACTTC. Translating it yields CASSYLGGPSREQYF.